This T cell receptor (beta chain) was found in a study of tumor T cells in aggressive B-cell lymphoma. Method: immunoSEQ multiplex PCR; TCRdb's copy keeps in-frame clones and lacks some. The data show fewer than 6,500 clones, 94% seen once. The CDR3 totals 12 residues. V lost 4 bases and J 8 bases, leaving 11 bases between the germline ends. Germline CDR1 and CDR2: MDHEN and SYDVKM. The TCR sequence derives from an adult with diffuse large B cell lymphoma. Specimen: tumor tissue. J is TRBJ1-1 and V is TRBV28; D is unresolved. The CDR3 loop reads CASSSSYGEAFF. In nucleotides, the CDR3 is TGTGCCAGCAGTTCCTCTTACGGGGAAGCTTTCTTT.